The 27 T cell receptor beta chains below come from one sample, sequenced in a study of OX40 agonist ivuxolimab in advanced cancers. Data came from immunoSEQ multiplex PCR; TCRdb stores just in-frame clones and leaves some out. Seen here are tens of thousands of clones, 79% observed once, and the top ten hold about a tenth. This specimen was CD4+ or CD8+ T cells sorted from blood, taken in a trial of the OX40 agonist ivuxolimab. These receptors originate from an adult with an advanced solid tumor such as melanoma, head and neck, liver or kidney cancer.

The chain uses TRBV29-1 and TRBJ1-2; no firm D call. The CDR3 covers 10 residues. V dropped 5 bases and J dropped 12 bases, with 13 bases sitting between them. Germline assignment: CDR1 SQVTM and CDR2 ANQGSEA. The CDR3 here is CSVHEEVNTF. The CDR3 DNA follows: TGCAGCGTTCACGAGGAGGTGAACACCTTC.

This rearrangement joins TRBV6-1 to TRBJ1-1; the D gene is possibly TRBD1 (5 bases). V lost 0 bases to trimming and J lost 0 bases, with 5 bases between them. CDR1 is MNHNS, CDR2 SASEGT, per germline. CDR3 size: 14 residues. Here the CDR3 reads CASSEAGVNTEAFF. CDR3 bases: TGTGCCAGCAGTGAAGCGGGGGTGAACACTGAAGCTTTCTTT.

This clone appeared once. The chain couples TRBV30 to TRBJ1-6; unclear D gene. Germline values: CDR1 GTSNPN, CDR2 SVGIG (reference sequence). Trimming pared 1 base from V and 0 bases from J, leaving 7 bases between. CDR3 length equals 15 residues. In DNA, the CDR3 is TGTGCCTGGAGTGGGACGAGCTCCTATAATTCACCCCTCCACTTT. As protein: CAWSGTSSYNSPLHF.

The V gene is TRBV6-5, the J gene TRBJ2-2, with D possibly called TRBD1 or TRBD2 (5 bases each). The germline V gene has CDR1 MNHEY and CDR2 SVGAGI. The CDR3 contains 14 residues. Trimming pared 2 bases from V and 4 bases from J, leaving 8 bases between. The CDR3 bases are TGTGCCAGCAGTTACGGGACCGTCACCGGGGAGCTGTTTTTT. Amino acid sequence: CASSYGTVTGELFF.

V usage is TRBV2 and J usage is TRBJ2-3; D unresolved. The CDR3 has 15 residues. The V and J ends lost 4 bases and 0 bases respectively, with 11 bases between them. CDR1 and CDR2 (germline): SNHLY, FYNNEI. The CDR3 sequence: CASSVFGESTDTQYF. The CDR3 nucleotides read TGTGCCAGCAGTGTTTTTGGGGAAAGCACAGATACGCAGTATTTT.

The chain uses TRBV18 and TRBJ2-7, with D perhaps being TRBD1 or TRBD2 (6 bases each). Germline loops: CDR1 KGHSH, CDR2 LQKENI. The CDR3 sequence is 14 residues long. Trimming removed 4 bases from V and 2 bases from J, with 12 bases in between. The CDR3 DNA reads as TGTGCCAGCTCACGGGGGGCGCATGCCTACGAGCAGTACTTC. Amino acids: CASSRGAHAYEQYF. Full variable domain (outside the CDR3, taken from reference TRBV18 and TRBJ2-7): NAGVMQNPRHLVRRRGQEARLRCSPMKGHSHVYWYRQLPEEGLKFMVYLQKENIIDESGMPKERFSAEFPKEGPSILRIQQVVRGDSAAYFCASSRGAHAYEQYFGPGTRLTVT.

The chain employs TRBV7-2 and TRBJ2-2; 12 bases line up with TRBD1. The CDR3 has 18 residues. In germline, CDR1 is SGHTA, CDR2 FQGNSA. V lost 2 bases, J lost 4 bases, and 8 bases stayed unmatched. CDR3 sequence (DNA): TGTGCCAGCAGCTTAATGGGACAGGGGGCGCGCGGCACCGGGGAGCTGTTTTTT. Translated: CASSLMGQGARGTGELFF.

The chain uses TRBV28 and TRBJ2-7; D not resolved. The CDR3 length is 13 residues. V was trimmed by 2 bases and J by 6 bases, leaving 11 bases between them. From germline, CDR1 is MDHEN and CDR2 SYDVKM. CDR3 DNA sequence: TGTGCCAGCAGTTTAAGGTTAGCCCCCGAGCAGTACTTC. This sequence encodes CASSLRLAPEQYF.

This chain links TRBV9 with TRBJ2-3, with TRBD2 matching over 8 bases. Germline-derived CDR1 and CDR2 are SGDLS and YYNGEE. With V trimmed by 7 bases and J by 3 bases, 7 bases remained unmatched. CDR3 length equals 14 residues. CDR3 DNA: TGTGCCAGCCACCCCGGGGGGGGTACAGATACGCAGTATTTT. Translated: CASHPGGGTDTQYF.

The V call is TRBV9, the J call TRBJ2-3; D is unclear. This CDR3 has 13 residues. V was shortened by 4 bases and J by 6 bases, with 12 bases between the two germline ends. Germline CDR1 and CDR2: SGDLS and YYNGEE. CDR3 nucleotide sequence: TGTGCCAGCAGCCCGAACAGTGCGGATACGCAGTATTTT. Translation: CASSPNSADTQYF. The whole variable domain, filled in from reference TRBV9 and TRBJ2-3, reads DSGVTQTPKHLITATGQRVTLRCSPRSGDLSVYWYQQSLDQGLQFLIQYYNGEERAKGNILERFSAQQFPDLHSELNLSSLELGDSALYFCASSPNSADTQYFGPGTRLTVL.

Here the CDR3 DNA reads TGTGCCAGCAGCAGGGGTGACACTGAAGCTTTCTTT. Translation: CASSRGDTEAFF. V gene TRBV6-6 combines with J gene TRBJ1-1; a possible D gene is TRBD1 (6 bases). This CDR3 has 12 amino acids. Trimming stripped 6 bases from V and 3 bases from J, with 8 bases between. Per the germline V gene, CDR1 is MNHNY and CDR2 is SVGAGI (reference sequence).

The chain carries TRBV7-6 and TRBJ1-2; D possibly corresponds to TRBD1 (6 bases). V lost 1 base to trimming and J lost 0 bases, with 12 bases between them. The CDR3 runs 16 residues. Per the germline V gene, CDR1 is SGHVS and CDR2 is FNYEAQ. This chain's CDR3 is CASSLGGGHSNYGYTF. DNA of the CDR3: TGTGCCAGCAGCTTAGGGGGGGGACATTCTAACTATGGCTACACCTTC.

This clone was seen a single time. The CDR3 loop reads CASSTATDSTDTQYF. The CDR3 bases are TGTGCCAGCAGCACGGCGACAGACAGCACAGATACGCAGTATTTT. The V gene is TRBV5-4, the J gene TRBJ2-3; D might be TRBD1 (5 bases). Trimming removed 4 bases at V and 0 bases at J, with 12 bases between. CDR3 size: 15 residues. The germline V gene has CDR1 SGHNT and CDR2 YYREEE (reference sequence).

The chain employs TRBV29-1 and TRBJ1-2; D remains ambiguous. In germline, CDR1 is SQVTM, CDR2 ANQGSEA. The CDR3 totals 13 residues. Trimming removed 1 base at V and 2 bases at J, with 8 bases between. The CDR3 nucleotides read TGCAGCGTTGAAGGGGTCACCAACTATGGCTACACCTTC. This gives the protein CSVEGVTNYGYTF.

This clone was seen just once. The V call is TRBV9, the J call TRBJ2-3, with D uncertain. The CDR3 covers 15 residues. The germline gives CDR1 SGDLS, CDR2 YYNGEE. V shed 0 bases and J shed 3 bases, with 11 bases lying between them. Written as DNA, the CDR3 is TGTGCCAGCAGCGTAGCAAGAGCGTATACAGATACGCAGTATTTT. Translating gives CASSVARAYTDTQYF.

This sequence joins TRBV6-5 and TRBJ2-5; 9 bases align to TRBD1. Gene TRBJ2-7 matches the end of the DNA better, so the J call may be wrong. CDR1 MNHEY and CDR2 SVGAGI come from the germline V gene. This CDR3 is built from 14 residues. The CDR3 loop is CASNGGQGVSEQYF. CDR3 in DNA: TGTGCCAGCAATGGGGGACAGGGCGTGAGCGAGCAGTACTTC.

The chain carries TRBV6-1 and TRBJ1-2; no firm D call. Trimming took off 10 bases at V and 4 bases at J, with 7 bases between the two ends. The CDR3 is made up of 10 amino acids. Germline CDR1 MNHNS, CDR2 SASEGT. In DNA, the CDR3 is TGTGCCACCGAAAGCTATGGCTACACCTTC. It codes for CATESYGYTF.

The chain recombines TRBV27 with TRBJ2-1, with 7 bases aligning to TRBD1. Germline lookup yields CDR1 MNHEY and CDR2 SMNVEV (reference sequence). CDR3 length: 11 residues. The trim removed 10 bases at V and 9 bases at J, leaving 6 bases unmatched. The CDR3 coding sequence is TGTGCCACCAGCCCAGGGGGTGAGCAGTTCTTC. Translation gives CATSPGGEQFF.

The CDR3 DNA reads as TGTGCCAGCAGAATTCAGGGGGTGGGGACCCAGTACTTC. Translating it yields CASRIQGVGTQYF. V is TRBV6-6 and J is TRBJ2-5; 7 bases match TRBD1. The ends lost 6 bases at V and 7 bases at J; junction bases unmatched: 8. CDR3 size: 13 residues. Germline loops: CDR1 MNHNY, CDR2 SVGAGI (reference sequence).

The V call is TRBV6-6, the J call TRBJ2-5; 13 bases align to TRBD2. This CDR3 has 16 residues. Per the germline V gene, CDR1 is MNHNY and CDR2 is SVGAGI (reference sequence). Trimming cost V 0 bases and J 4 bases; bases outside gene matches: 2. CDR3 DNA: TGTGCCAGCAGTTACTCCTGGACTAGCGGGAGAGAGACCCAGTACTTC. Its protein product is CASSYSWTSGRETQYF.

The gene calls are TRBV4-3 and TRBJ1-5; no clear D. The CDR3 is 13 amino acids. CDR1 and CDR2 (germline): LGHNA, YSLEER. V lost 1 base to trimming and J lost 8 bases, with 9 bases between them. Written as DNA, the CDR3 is TGCGCCAGCAGCCAAGCTTTGTTTGAGCCCCAGCATTTT. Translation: CASSQALFEPQHF.

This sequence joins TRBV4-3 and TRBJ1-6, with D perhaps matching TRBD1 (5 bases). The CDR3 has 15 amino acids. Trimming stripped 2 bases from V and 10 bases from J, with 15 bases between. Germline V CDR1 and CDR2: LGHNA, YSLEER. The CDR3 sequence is CASSQSEGGESPLHF. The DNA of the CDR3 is TGCGCCAGCAGCCAATCCGAGGGAGGGGAATCACCCCTCCACTTT.

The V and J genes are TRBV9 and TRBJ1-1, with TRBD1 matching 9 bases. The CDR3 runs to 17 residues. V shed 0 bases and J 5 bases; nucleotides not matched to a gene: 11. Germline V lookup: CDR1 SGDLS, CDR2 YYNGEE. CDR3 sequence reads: CASSVGSWGQGRTEAFF. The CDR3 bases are TGTGCCAGCAGCGTAGGTTCTTGGGGACAGGGAAGGACTGAAGCTTTCTTT.

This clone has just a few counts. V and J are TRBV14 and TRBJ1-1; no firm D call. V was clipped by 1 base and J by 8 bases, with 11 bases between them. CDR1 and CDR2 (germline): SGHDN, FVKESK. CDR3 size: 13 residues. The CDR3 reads CASSQGQREEAFF. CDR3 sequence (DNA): TGTGCCAGCAGCCAAGGCCAAAGGGAGGAAGCTTTCTTT.

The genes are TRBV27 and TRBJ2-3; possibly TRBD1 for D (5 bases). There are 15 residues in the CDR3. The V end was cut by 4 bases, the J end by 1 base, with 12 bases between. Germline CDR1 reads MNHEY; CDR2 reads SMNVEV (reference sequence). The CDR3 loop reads CASSSSRVGTDTQYF. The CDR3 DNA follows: TGTGCCAGCAGTTCATCCAGGGTAGGCACAGATACGCAGTATTTT.

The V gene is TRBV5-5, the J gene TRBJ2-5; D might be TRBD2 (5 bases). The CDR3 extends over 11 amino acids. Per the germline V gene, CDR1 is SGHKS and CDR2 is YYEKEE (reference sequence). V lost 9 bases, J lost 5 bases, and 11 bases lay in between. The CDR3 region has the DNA TGTGCCACCGGGATCGGGGAGACCCAGTACTTC. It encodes CATGIGETQYF. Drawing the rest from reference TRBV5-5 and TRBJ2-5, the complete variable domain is DAGVTQSPTHLIKTRGQQVTLRCSPISGHKSVSWYQQVLGQGPQFIFQYYEKEERGRGNFPDRFSARQFPNYSSELNVNALLLGDSALYLCATGIGETQYFGPGTRLLVL.

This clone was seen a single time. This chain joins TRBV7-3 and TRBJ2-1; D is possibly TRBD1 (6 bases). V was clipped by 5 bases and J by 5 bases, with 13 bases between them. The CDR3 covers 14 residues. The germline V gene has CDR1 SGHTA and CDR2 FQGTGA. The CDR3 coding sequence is TGTGCCAGCAGCCCCATGGACAGCGACAATGAGCAGTTCTTC. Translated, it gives CASSPMDSDNEQFF.